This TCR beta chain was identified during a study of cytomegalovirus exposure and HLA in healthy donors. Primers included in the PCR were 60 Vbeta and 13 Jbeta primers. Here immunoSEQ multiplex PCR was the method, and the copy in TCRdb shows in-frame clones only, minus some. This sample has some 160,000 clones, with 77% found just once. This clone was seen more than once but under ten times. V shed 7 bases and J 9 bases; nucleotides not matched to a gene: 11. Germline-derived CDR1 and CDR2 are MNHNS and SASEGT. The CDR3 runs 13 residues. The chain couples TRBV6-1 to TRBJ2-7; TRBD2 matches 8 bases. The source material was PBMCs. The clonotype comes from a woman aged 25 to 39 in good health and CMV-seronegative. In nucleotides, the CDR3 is TGTGCCAGCATCGACCGGGGGGGCGACGTGCAGTACTTC. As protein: CASIDRGGDVQYF.